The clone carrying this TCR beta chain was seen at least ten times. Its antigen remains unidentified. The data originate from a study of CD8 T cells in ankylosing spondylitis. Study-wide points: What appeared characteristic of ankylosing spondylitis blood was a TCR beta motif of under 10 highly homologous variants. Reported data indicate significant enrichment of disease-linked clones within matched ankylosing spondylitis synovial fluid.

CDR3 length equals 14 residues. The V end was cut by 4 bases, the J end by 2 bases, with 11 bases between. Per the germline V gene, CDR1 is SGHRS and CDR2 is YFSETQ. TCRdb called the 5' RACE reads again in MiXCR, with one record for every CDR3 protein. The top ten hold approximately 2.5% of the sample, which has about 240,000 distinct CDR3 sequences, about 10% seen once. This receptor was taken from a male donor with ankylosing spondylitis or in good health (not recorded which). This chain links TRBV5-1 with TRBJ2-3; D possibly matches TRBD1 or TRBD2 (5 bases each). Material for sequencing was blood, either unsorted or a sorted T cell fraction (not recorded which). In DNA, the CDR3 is TGCGCCAGCAGCCCCGGGACGCTCACAGATACGCAGTATTTT. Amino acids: CASSPGTLTDTQYF.